This T cell receptor beta chain was documented in a study of radiation and T cells in renal cell carcinoma. The CDR3 has 14 residues. Germline V lookup: CDR1 SGHTA, CDR2 FQGNSA. V lost 4 bases and J lost 4; bases outside the gene matches: 2. Indicated time point: blood 4 weeks post-SBRT, at nephrectomy. Treatment of the sample: 15 Gy SBRT to primary tumor, nephrectomy 4 weeks later. Serial blood draws occurred at baseline and 2 and 4 weeks post-SBRT. Only in-frame clones appear in the TCRdb table, and some are missing; sequencing was by immunoSEQ multiplex PCR. The data hold approximately 86,000 clones, with roughly 80% observed a single time.

The chain combines TRBV7-2 with TRBJ1-2; 11 bases map to TRBD1. The sample here was blood, taken from a patient whose treatment included radiotherapy and nephrectomy. The receptor was derived from a man in his fifties with renal cell carcinoma. CDR3: CASSSDRGLYGYTF. Written as DNA, the CDR3 is TGTGCCAGCAGCTCGGACAGGGGGCTCTATGGCTACACCTTC. The whole variable domain, filled in from reference TRBV7-2 and TRBJ1-2, reads GAGVSQSPSNKVTEKGKDVELRCDPISGHTALYWYRQSLGQGLEFLIYFQGNSAPDKSGLPSDRFSAERTGGSVSTLTIQRTQQEDSAVYLCASSSDRGLYGYTFGSGTRLTVV.